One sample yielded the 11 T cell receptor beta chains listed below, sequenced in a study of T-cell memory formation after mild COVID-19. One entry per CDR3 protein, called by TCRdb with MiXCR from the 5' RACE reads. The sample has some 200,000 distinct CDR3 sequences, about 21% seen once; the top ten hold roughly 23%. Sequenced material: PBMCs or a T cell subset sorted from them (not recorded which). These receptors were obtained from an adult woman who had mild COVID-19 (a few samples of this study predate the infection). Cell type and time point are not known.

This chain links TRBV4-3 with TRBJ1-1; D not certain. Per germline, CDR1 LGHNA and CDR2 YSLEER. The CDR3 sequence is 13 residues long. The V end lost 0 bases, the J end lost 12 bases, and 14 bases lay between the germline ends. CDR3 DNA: TGCGCCAGCAGCCAAGACGCCGTGCGGGGTTCTTTCTTT. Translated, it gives CASSQDAVRGSFF.

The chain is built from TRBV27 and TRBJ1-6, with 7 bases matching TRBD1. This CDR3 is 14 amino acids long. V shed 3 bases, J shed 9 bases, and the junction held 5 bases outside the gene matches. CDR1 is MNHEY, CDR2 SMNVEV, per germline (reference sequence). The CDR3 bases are TGTGCCAGCAGTTTCGCTACAGGGGCTTCACCCCTCCACTTT. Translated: CASSFATGASPLHF.

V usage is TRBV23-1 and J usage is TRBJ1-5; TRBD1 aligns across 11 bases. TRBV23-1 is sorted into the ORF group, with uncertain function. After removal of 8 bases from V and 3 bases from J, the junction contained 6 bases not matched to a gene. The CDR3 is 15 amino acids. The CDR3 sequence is CASDRTGGPNQPQHF. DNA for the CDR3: TGCGCCAGCGACAGGACAGGGGGCCCCAATCAGCCCCAGCATTTT.

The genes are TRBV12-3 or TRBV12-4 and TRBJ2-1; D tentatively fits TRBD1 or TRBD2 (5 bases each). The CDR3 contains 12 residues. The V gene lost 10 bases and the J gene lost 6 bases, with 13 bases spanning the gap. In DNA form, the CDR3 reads TGTGCCACGCTGGGGGTCACCAATGAGCAGTTCTTC. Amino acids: CATLGVTNEQFF.

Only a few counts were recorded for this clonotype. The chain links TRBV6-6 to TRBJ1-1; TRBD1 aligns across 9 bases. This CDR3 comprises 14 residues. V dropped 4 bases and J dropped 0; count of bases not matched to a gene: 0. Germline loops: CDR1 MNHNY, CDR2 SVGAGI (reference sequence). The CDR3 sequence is CASSWTGVNTEAFF. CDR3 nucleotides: TGTGCCAGCAGTTGGACAGGGGTGAACACTGAAGCTTTCTTT.

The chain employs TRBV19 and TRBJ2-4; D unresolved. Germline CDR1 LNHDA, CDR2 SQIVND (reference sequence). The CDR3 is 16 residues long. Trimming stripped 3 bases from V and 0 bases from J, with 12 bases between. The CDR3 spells CASSIGGSEAKNIQYF. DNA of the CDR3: TGTGCCAGTAGTATCGGTGGCAGTGAAGCCAAAAACATTCAGTACTTC.

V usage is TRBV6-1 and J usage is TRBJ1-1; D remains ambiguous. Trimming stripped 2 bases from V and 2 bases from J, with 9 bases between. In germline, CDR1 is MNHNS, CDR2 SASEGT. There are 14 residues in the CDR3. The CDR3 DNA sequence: TGTGCCAGCAGTGAATTCAATGGTAACACTGAAGCTTTCTTT. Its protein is CASSEFNGNTEAFF.

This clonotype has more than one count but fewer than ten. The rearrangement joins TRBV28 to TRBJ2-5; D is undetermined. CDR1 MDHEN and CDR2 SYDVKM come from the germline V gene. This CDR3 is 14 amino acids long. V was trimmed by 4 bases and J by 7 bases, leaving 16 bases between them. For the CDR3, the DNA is TGTGCCAGCAGTTGGGGTAGTACCATAGGGACCCAGTACTTC. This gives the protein CASSWGSTIGTQYF.

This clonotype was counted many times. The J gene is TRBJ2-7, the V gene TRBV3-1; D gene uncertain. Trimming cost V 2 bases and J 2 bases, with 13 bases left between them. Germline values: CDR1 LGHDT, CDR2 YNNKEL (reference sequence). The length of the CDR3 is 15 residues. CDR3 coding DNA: TGTGCCAGCAGCCAATCCCACTACGGCGCCTACGAGCAGTACTTC. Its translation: CASSQSHYGAYEQYF.

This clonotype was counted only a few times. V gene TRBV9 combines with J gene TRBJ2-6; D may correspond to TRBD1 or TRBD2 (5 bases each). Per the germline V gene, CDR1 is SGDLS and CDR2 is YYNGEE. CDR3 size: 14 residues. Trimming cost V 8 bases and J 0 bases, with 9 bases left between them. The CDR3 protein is CASGTHSGANVLTF. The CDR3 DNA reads TGTGCCAGTGGGACCCACTCTGGGGCCAACGTCCTGACTTTC. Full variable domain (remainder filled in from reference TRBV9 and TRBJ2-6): DSGVTQTPKHLITATGQRVTLRCSPRSGDLSVYWYQQSLDQGLQFLIQYYNGEERAKGNILERFSAQQFPDLHSELNLSSLELGDSALYFCASGTHSGANVLTFGAGSRLTVL.

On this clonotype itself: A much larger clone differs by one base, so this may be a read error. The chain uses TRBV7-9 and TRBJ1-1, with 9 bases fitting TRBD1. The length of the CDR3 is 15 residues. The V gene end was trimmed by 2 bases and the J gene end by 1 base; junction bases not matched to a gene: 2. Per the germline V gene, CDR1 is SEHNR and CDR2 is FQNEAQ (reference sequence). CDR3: CASSLMGQGNTEAFF. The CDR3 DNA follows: TGTGCCAGCAGCTTAATGGGACAGGGGAACACTGAAGCTTTCTTT. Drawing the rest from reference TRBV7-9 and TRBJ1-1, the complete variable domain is DTGVSQNPRHKITKRGQNVTFRCDPISEHNRLYWYRQTLGQGPEFLTYFQNEAQLEKSRLLSDRFSAERPKGSFSTLEIQRTEQGDSAMYLCASSLMGQGNTEAFFGQGTRLTVV.